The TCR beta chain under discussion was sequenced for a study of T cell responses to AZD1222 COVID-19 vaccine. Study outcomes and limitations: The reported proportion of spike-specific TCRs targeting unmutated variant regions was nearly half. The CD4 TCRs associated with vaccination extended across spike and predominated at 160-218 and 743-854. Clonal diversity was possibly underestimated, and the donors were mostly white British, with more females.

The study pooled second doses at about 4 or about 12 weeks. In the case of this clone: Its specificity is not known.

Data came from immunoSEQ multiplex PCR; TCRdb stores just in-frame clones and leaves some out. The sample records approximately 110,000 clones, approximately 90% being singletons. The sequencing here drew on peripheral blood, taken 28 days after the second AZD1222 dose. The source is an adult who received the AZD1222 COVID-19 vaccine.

The CDR3 DNA reads TGTGCCAGCAGCCCGTCTCGCTCCTACGAGCAGTACTTC. Protein sequence: CASSPSRSYEQYF. V usage is TRBV7-2 and J usage is TRBJ2-7; D is unresolved. Trimming removed 5 bases at V and 0 bases at J, with 8 bases between. Germline V lookup: CDR1 SGHTA, CDR2 FQGNSA. CDR3 length: 13 amino acids. Full variable domain (rest looked up from reference TRBV7-2 and TRBJ2-7): GAGVSQSPSNKVTEKGKDVELRCDPISGHTALYWYRQSLGQGLEFLIYFQGNSAPDKSGLPSDRFSAERTGGSVSTLTIQRTQQEDSAVYLCASSPSRSYEQYFGPGTRLTVT.